This TCR beta chain is from a study of blood T cell repertoires in COVID-19 (dated by TCRdb to 2019 to 2021). For the wider study: Samples from collaborators originated in the United States, Italy and Spain and spanned both the acute and convalescent phases of COVID-19. The prospective study material was composed of cDNA or gDNA derived from T cells, B-cell-depleted T cells, or PBMCs. Subjects who had been exposed to COVID-19, were actively infected with it, or had recovered from it provided the deeply sampled blood TCRbeta repertoires that made up the dataset. A freely available public database, intended as a resource for researchers studying the immune response to SARS-CoV-2, is where the repertoires were released. The samples were drawn from the first 160 participants of the ongoing ImmuneRACE study and from 950 to 1,500 subjects provided by 6 global collaborators. A de-identified subject ID, COVID-19 status, age in years and sex were almost always included in the sample metadata. HLA class I and class II types, where available, came from metadata supplied by the sample provider rather than from assay-based typing.

Each collaborating institution followed its own protocols to collect whole blood in K2EDTA tubes. Collaborator samples were shipped for TCRbeta analysis as frozen whole blood, isolated PBMCs, or DNA extracted from either sample type. Overall results and qualifications from the work: Clinical and demographic metadata were provided uncurated, with the amount varying by source and participant.

As regards this clone: What antigen it recognizes has not been identified. No base-level quality is on record; no much larger clone is a single base apart.

CDR1 and CDR2, per the germline V gene (reference sequence), are LGHDT and YNNKEL. Its CDR3 holds 15 amino acids, cysteine through phenylalanine. The read is trimmed to its CDR3 DNA, 45 bases read in frame from base 1. Deletion took 4 bases off V and 3 bases off J, with a span of 16 bases between the germline ends. TCRbeta CDR3 regions were amplified from genomic DNA by means of the immunoSEQ Assay, a bias-controlled multiplex PCR. For the original study's pipeline: Within the assay, amplification of reference gene primers was used to estimate how many nucleated cells each sample contained. To quantify the absolute abundance of each unique TCRbeta CDR3 rearrangement, sequence reads were collapsed and filtered. For each sample, productive Simpson clonality was calculated by taking the square root of Simpson's diversity index across productive rearrangements. TCRdb re-hosts the immuneACCESS table, in-frame sequences only. Its copies lack some clones; in the studies checked, an unresolved V gene accounts for under half of them, and the cause for the rest is not known. V, J and clone size were drawn from that table, and D and trimming were deduced from the DNA. In this sample the table shows about 130,000 clones, around 89% of which occur a single time. The top ten clones comprise 10% of the sample.

The sample taken for sequencing was peripheral blood. The clonotype was recovered from a middle-aged man with acute or convalescent COVID-19. Recombination linked TRBV3-1 (or the pseudogene TRBV3-2) to TRBJ2-7; TRBD1 is possibly the D segment (6 matching bases). The CDR3 here reads CASSPNRGRGYEQYF. DNA sequence: TGTGCCAGCAGCCCCAACCGGGGCAGGGGCTACGAGCAGTACTTC.